The T cell receptor beta chain described here comes from a study of cytomegalovirus exposure and HLA in healthy donors. About the research overall: There were several hundred genotyped donors. Of these, about 81% fell in the genetic ancestry cluster associated with self-reported Caucasian donors.

This CDR3 is 11 amino acids long. V shed 5 bases and J shed 5 bases, with 4 bases lying between them. Germline lookup yields CDR1 MNHNS and CDR2 SASEGT. Primers for the PCR totalled 60 Vbeta and 13 Jbeta. Assay: immunoSEQ multiplex PCR; the TCRdb copy retains only in-frame clones and omits some. Altogether roughly 100,000 clones are present, 71% being singletons, with the ten largest covering less than 3.5%. This chain links TRBV6-1 with TRBJ1-5; D gene ambiguous. The sequenced sample consisted of PBMCs. The sequence came from a female donor in good health and CMV-seronegative. The CDR3 region is CASSPDQPQHF. CDR3 nucleotide sequence: TGTGCCAGCAGTCCCGATCAGCCCCAGCATTTT.